The 10 T cell receptor beta chains below were found in one sample sequenced in a study of blood T cell repertoires in COVID-19. Produced via immunoSEQ multiplex PCR; TCRdb's table is partial and in-frame only. The data show fewer than 150,000 clones, around 85% seen once. Sequencing was performed on peripheral blood. The receptors derive from a woman in her fifties or sixties who had recovered from COVID-19.

This clone was picked up a small number of times. V and J are TRBV7-9 and TRBJ1-6; a weak D match, TRBD1 (5 bases). Trimming cost V 3 bases and J 8 bases, with 11 bases left between them. Germline loops: CDR1 SEHNR, CDR2 FQNEAQ (reference sequence). The CDR3 runs to 14 residues. The CDR3 coding sequence is TGTGCCAGCAGCTTGGCGGGAGGGGATTCACCCCTCCACTTT. Its translation is CASSLAGGDSPLHF.

The V call is TRBV4-2, the J call TRBJ1-4; no firm D call. Trimming removed 1 base from V and 7 bases from J, with 7 bases in between. CDR3 length: 13 residues. Germline V lookup: CDR1 LGHNA, CDR2 YNFKEQ. The CDR3 nucleotides are TGTGCCAGCAGCCAAGGTATCAGTGAAAAACTGTTTTTT. Protein: CASSQGISEKLFF.

The chain's CDR3 is CASGTAAGGTEAFF. The CDR3 DNA reads as TGCGCCAGCGGGACCGCGGCAGGGGGCACTGAAGCTTTCTTT. V gene TRBV5-1 combines with J gene TRBJ1-1, with TRBD1 identical over 7 bases. CDR3 length: 14 residues. CDR1 SGHRS and CDR2 YFSETQ come from the germline V gene. V shed 7 bases, J shed 4 bases, and the junction held 10 bases outside the gene matches.

The chain couples TRBV3-1 (or the pseudogene TRBV3-2) to TRBJ1-1; 7 nucleotides line up with TRBD1. The length of the CDR3 is 15 residues. Germline V lookup: CDR1 LGHDT, CDR2 YNNKEL (reference sequence). Trimming cost V 4 bases and J 8 bases; bases outside gene matches: 13. Written as DNA, the CDR3 is TGTGCCAGCAGCCCCCAGTCAGGGGGTTTTACAGAAGCTTTCTTT. Translating it yields CASSPQSGGFTEAFF.

This clone was found many times. This chain connects TRBV25-1 to TRBJ2-7; the D gene is possibly TRBD1 (5 bases). CDR1 and CDR2 (germline): MGHDK, SYGVNS. V lost 7 bases and J 6 bases, leaving 16 bases between the germline ends. This CDR3 is built from 13 residues. CDR3 nucleotide sequence: TGTGCCAGCAAACTTACCCAGGGTGGCGAGCAGTACTTC. This translates into CASKLTQGGEQYF.

This clone was seen just once. V is TRBV7-2 and J is TRBJ1-2; 7 bases match TRBD1. Germline V lookup: CDR1 SGHTA, CDR2 FQGNSA. V lost 0 bases, J lost 5 bases, and 0 bases stayed unmatched. The CDR3 covers 13 residues. CDR3 coding DNA: TGTGCCAGCAGCTTAGCACAGGGGTATGGCTACACCTTC. Its translation: CASSLAQGYGYTF.

J is TRBJ2-4 and V is TRBV5-5; weak D call: TRBD1 (5 bases). Between the trimmed V and J ends, which lost 2 bases and 7 bases, there was a span of 13 bases. In germline, CDR1 is SGHKS, CDR2 YYEKEE (reference sequence). CDR3 size: 14 residues. CDR3 loop: CASSFSKGANIQYF. CDR3 sequence (DNA): TGTGCCAGCAGCTTCTCCAAAGGGGCCAACATTCAGTACTTC.

The rearrangement joins TRBV3-1 (or the pseudogene TRBV3-2) to TRBJ1-2, with TRBD1 matching 8 bases. Trimming cost V 4 bases and J 6 bases; bases outside gene matches: 10. Germline-derived CDR1 and CDR2 are LGHDT and YNNKEL (reference sequence). CDR3 size: 15 residues. The CDR3 sequence is CASSPLSQGGHGYTF. The CDR3 nucleotides are TGTGCCAGCAGCCCGCTATCACAGGGGGGGCATGGCTACACCTTC.

CDR3 sequence: CASSLGGPVTEQFF. The CDR3, as DNA: TGTGCCAGCAGCTTAGGTGGGCCGGTCACGGAGCAGTTCTTC. This chain connects TRBV7-9 to TRBJ2-1; D remains ambiguous. Germline V CDR1 and CDR2: SEHNR, FQNEAQ (reference sequence). The CDR3 is 14 residues long. V dropped 1 base and J dropped 10 bases, with 14 bases sitting between them.

The genes are TRBV27 and TRBJ2-1; D is undetermined. Trimming removed 5 bases at V and 8 bases at J, with 10 bases between. The germline CDR1 and CDR2 sequences are MNHEY and SMNVEV (reference sequence). The CDR3 length is 12 residues. The CDR3 spells CASSPRLDEQFF. DNA of the CDR3: TGTGCCAGCAGTCCCAGACTTGATGAGCAGTTCTTC.